In this sample, the clone carrying this T cell receptor beta chain turned up many times. Its antigen is currently unknown. Different DNA sequences within this sample yield the same CDR3. Generated by immunoSEQ multiplex PCR, the TCRdb table keeps only in-frame clones and is missing some. Here the sample spans about 350,000 clones, around 86% being singletons. The treatment was: roughly 18 received Ad26.COV2.S at low or high dose, single or two shots; 5 received placebo; per-sample allocation not given. Sampling happened 63 days after the first vaccine or placebo injection. The sample originates from a study of Ad26.COV2.S vaccination and SARS-CoV-2 variants. The wider study: Sample donor was a member of the COV1001 Ad26.COV2.S trial arm.

Study results and limitations: With respect to non-spike TCR breadth, vaccine and placebo recipients were similar.

The TCR sequence derives from a person between 18 and 65 years old who received the Ad26.COV2.S COVID-19 vaccine or a placebo. This specimen consisted of peripheral blood, obtained in a trial of Ad26.COV2.S vaccine versus placebo.

CDR3 amino acids: CASSLAPRTGELFF. Written as DNA, the CDR3 is TGTGCCAGCAGCTTAGCACCGCGCACCGGGGAGCTGTTTTTT. This rearrangement joins TRBV7-2 to TRBJ2-2, with D uncertain. Germline V gene data show CDR1 as SGHTA and CDR2 as FQGNSA. V lost 0 bases to trimming and J lost 4 bases, with 6 bases between them. The CDR3 totals 14 residues.